The entry below gives a single T cell receptor (beta chain) sequence along with its context. This CDR3 contains 15 residues. Germline-derived CDR1 and CDR2 are SGHNT and YYREEE (reference sequence). V lost 3 bases and J lost 4; bases outside the gene matches: 8. Assay used: immunoSEQ multiplex PCR; TCRdb lists only in-frame clones, some missing. The sample lists approximately 400,000 clones; about 85% were seen once. The data were obtained in a study of Ad26.COV2.S vaccination and SARS-CoV-2 variants. Study at large: The donor was enrolled in the Ad26.COV2.S arm of the COV1001 trial.

The treatment: about 20 received Ad26.COV2.S at low or high dose, single or two shots; roughly five received placebo; per-sample allocation not given. Material that was analyzed had been drawn on day 63 after the first vaccine or placebo injection. Donation came from an adult in Boston who was aged 18-55 years. Source: peripheral blood, taken in a trial of Ad26.COV2.S vaccine versus placebo. This chain connects TRBV5-4 to TRBJ1-2, with TRBD1 matching 8 bases. This receptor was obtained from a person aged 18 to 59 who received the Ad26.COV2.S COVID-19 vaccine or a placebo. CDR3 residues: CASSYDRGFGYGYTF. The CDR3 coding sequence is TGTGCCAGCAGCTATGACAGGGGATTCGGCTATGGCTACACCTTC.